The present T cell receptor beta chain was sequenced within a study of identical twins. Overall study results and limits: Findings came from cross-sectional statistics, without long-term follow-up of donors. Sequences that were beta out-of-frame showed weaker excess twin sharing. Researchers reported excess low generation probability among twin-shared out-of-frame alpha sequences.

This clonotype was counted many times. Its matching antigen is unknown. Unmatched junction bases numbered 9, after V lost 5 bases and J lost 4 bases. This CDR3 has 15 amino acids. Germline assignment: CDR1 SGHTA and CDR2 FQGNSA. TCRdb re-analysed the 5' RACE reads in MiXCR, keeping a single row per CDR3 protein. The sample holds 200,000 to 250,000 distinct CDR3 sequences, about 7.5% seen once. These data are also associated with another study on yellow fever vaccine responses in identical twins.

The gene calls are TRBV7-2 and TRBJ2-7; 9 bases fit TRBD2. The TCR was taken from a woman between 18 and 29 years old in good health. Material: memory (CD45RO+) T cells sorted from blood. The CDR3 coding sequence is TGTGCCAGCAGCCCCCTAACAGCGGGAGGTTACGAGCAGTACTTC. Amino acid sequence: CASSPLTAGGYEQYF.